This TCR beta chain was recorded in a study of neurological immune-mediated disorders. Study conclusions and caveats: No CDR3 amino acid sequences recurred among expanded clones across subjects, suggesting private repertoires in all groups.

TCRdb analysed the 5' RACE reads with MiXCR anew, one entry per CDR3 protein. The table includes about 38,000 distinct CDR3 sequences, approximately 4.4% detected once. This clonotype was observed many times. Its target is not known. This receptor was taken from a man younger than 35 in good health. Sequencing input: CD4+ T cells from blood.

For the CDR3, the DNA is TGTGCCAGCAGCTGGTATAGCGGGGGGGCGAGTGAGACCCAGTACTTC. It encodes CASSWYSGGASETQYF. The chain joins TRBV7-2 to TRBJ2-5; TRBD2 aligns across 11 bases. V was clipped by 4 bases and J by 5 bases; unmatched bases: 9. Germline assignment: CDR1 SGHTA and CDR2 FQGNSA. The CDR3 has 16 amino acids.